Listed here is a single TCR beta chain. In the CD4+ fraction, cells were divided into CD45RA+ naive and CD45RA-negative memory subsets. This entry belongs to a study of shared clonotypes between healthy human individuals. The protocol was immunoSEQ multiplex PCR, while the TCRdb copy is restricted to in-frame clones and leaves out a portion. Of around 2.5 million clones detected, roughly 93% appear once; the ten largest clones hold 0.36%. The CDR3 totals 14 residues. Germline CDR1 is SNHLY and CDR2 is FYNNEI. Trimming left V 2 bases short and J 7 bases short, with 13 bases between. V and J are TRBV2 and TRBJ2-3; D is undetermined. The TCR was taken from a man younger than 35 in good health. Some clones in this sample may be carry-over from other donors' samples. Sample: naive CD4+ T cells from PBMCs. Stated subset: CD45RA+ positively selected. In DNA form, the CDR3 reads TGTGCCAGCAGTGAAAGTCGTATACCAAATACGCAGTATTTT. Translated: CASSESRIPNTQYF.